Shown below are 32 T cell receptor beta chains from a single sample sequenced in a study of Tregs in tolerant kidney transplant recipients. The assay was immunoSEQ multiplex PCR, and TCRdb's table has in-frame clones only and misses some. The sample holds over 55,000 clones; about 86% are singletons and the top ten take roughly 5%. Sequencing was done on a sample of CD4+ T cells from blood. These receptors all stem from a human donor in good health.

The chain links TRBV18 to TRBJ1-2; D ambiguous. CDR3 size: 13 residues. CDR1 and CDR2 (germline): KGHSH, LQKENI. V was clipped by 6 bases and J by 2 bases, with 10 bases between them. CDR3 region: CASSQAPNYGYTF. The CDR3 region has the DNA TGTGCCAGCTCTCAGGCCCCGAACTATGGCTACACCTTC.

J is TRBJ2-5 and V is TRBV9; possibly TRBD2 for D (7 bases). From germline, CDR1 is SGDLS and CDR2 YYNGEE. CDR3 size: 15 residues. V gave up 4 bases and J gave up 3 bases, with 16 bases separating them. CDR3 loop: CASSQRGAGEETQYF. The CDR3 DNA sequence: TGTGCCAGCAGCCAGAGGGGGGCGGGAGAAGAGACCCAGTACTTC.

The V and J genes are TRBV6-5 and TRBJ2-7; 7 nucleotides agree with TRBD2. This CDR3 is 15 amino acids long. CDR1 MNHEY and CDR2 SVGAGI come from the germline V gene. V shed 2 bases, J shed 4 bases, and the junction held 8 bases outside the gene matches. The CDR3 DNA reads as TGTGCCAGCAGTTACGTCCCGGGGGAGGGGTACGAGCAGTACTTC. Its protein product is CASSYVPGEGYEQYF.

The genes are TRBV27 and TRBJ2-5, with D possibly TRBD2 on 7 matching bases. The CDR3 spans 14 residues. V was trimmed by 2 bases and J by 5 bases, leaving 12 bases between them. Germline V gene sequence: CDR1 MNHEY, CDR2 SMNVEV (reference sequence). The CDR3 DNA follows: TGTGCCAGCAGTTTAGGTCGGGGGGCGGAGACCCAGTACTTC. Its protein is CASSLGRGAETQYF.

The chain recombines TRBV5-3 with TRBJ2-3; D is unclear. TRBV5-3 falls under the ORF class, with uncertain function. The CDR3 consists of 15 residues. V lost 4 bases to trimming and J lost 6 bases, with 18 bases between them. CDR3 residues: CARSPRTIDGDTQYF. CDR3 DNA sequence: TGTGCCAGAAGCCCCAGGACGATTGACGGGGATACGCAGTATTTT.

In this sample, this clone turned up once. V is TRBV30 and J is TRBJ1-4; 8 nucleotides agree with TRBD1. V was pared by 5 bases and J by 11 bases, with 13 bases of the junction left unmatched. CDR3 length: 14 amino acids. Per the germline V gene, CDR1 is GTSNPN and CDR2 is SVGIG (reference sequence). The CDR3 DNA is TGTGCCTGGGGCTTAGACAGGGGCTTGGGGAAACTGTTTTTT. Translating gives CAWGLDRGLGKLFF.

With regard to this clone: A much larger clone lies a single base off, so this may be a read error. V is TRBV4-3 and J is TRBJ2-7, with 7 nucleotides matching TRBD1. Germline V gene lookup returns CDR1 LGHNA and CDR2 YSLEER. The length of the CDR3 is 15 residues. This CDR3 is CANSRPGRGSYEQYF. As DNA, the CDR3 is TGCGCCAACAGCCGCCCCGGCAGGGGGAGTTACGAGCAGTACTTC.

CDR3 bases: TGCGCCAGCTCCCTCCAGGTCGGGGAGACCCAGTACTTC. As protein: CASSLQVGETQYF. The chain joins TRBV5-1 to TRBJ2-5; D gene uncertain. CDR3 length equals 13 residues. Germline CDR1 and CDR2: SGHRS and YFSETQ. V shed 7 bases and J shed 5 bases, with 15 bases lying between them. Based on the CDR3 plus reference TRBV5-1 and TRBJ2-5, the full variable domain is KAGVTQTPRYLIKTRGQQVTLSCSPISGHRSVSWYQQTPGQGLQFLFEYFSETQRNKGNFPGRFSGRQFSNSRSEMNVSTLELGDSALYLCASSLQVGETQYFGPGTRLLVL.

DNA for the CDR3: TGTGCTAGTGCCTCCCACCCCGCGACCACTGAAGCTTTCTTT. It is translated as CASASHPATTEAFF. The chain carries TRBV12-5 and TRBJ1-1; no reliable D call. The V and J ends lost 7 bases and 4 bases respectively, with 16 bases between them. CDR3 length: 14 amino acids. Germline V lookup: CDR1 LGHNT, CDR2 FRNRAP.

The rearrangement uses TRBV6-5 and TRBJ1-2, with 8 positions matching TRBD1. Germline CDR1 and CDR2: MNHEY and SVGAGI. The ends lost 10 bases at V and 5 bases at J; junction bases unmatched: 15. This CDR3 contains 15 residues. The CDR3 DNA reads as TGTGCCACCAGGGAGCCAGGGGGCATCTATTATGGCTACACCTTC. It specifies CATREPGGIYYGYTF.

The chain joins TRBV5-1 to TRBJ2-2; 7 bases fit TRBD1. The trim removed 4 bases at V and 5 bases at J, leaving 8 bases unmatched. The CDR3 runs to 15 residues. Germline loops: CDR1 SGHRS, CDR2 YFSETQ. The DNA of the CDR3 is TGCGCCAGCAGCCATGTACAGGGGCGGACCGGGGAGCTGTTTTTT. It specifies CASSHVQGRTGELFF.

The chain is built from TRBV10-1 and TRBJ1-5; D remains ambiguous. The CDR3 is 13 amino acids. Germline V CDR1 and CDR2: WNHNN, SYGVQD (reference sequence). In DNA form, the CDR3 reads TGCGCGAGCGGACGAGGGTTCAGGCAGCCCCAGCATTTT. Translation: CASGRGFRQPQHF.

The chain recombines TRBV19 with TRBJ2-1, with 9 positions matching TRBD2. From germline, CDR1 is LNHDA and CDR2 SQIVND (reference sequence). With V trimmed by 3 bases and J by 4 bases, 7 bases remained unmatched. The CDR3 loop spans 16 amino acids. CDR3 sequence reads: CASSMLAGGIYNEQFF. CDR3 nucleotide sequence: TGTGCCAGTAGTATGTTGGCGGGAGGGATATACAATGAGCAGTTCTTC.

The chain is built from TRBV7-2 and TRBJ1-5, with no clear D. V lost 3 bases and J 0 bases, leaving 6 bases between the germline ends. The V gene's germline CDR1 is SGHTA and CDR2 FQGNSA. This CDR3 region has 14 residues. CDR3 sequence (DNA): TGTGCCAGCAGCTTTTGGGGTAGCAATCAGCCCCAGCATTTT. Amino acids: CASSFWGSNQPQHF.

Written as DNA, the CDR3 is TGTGCCAGCAGTCAAAACAGGGTGAACACTGAAGCTTTCTTT. Translated: CASSQNRVNTEAFF. The J gene is TRBJ1-1, the V gene TRBV7-2, with TRBD1 as a possible D gene (6 bases). Germline lookup yields CDR1 SGHTA and CDR2 FQGNSA. CDR3 length equals 14 residues. Trimming removed 6 bases from V and 0 bases from J, with 11 bases in between.

The genes are TRBV9 and TRBJ2-1; 12 bases match TRBD2. The CDR3 loop spans 16 amino acids. CDR1 is SGDLS, CDR2 YYNGEE, per germline. J lost 8 bases, V lost 4 bases, and 10 bases had no gene match. Here the CDR3 DNA reads TGTGCCAGCAGCCCAGGACTAGCGGGGATTAGGGATGAGCAGTTCTTC. This sequence encodes CASSPGLAGIRDEQFF.

The gene calls are TRBV7-2 and TRBJ1-3; D may be TRBD1 (5 bases). The CDR3 covers 15 residues. Germline lookup yields CDR1 SGHTA and CDR2 FQGNSA. The V and J ends lost 2 bases and 0 bases respectively, with 8 bases between them. The DNA of the CDR3 is TGTGCCAGCAGCTTATATGGGGGCTCTGGAAACACCATATATTTT. It yields the protein CASSLYGGSGNTIYF.

The chain joins TRBV4-3 to TRBJ1-3, with unresolved D. The germline V gene has CDR1 LGHNA and CDR2 YSLEER. Deletions cut 1 base from V and 0 bases from J, with 7 bases between. The CDR3 is 15 residues long. CDR3 DNA sequence: TGCGCCAGCAGCCAAGGCCCGAACTCTGGAAACACCATATATTTT. Amino acids: CASSQGPNSGNTIYF.

The chain employs TRBV29-1 and TRBJ2-3; 9 bases match TRBD1. This CDR3 spans 15 amino acids. V gave up 0 bases and J gave up 6 bases; unmatched junction bases: 7. Germline-derived CDR1 and CDR2 are SQVTM and ANQGSEA. CDR3 in amino acids: CSVEDWGQGGDTQYF. The CDR3 DNA reads as TGCAGCGTTGAAGATTGGGGACAGGGTGGGGATACGCAGTATTTT.

The chain combines TRBV11-3 with TRBJ2-7; weak D call: TRBD2 (5 bases). The V and J ends lost 3 bases and 9 bases respectively, with 12 bases between them. This CDR3 is built from 12 residues. Germline-derived CDR1 and CDR2 are SGHNT and YENEEA. CDR3 nucleotide sequence: TGTGCCAGCAGCTTTAAGGACTCGACGCAGTACTTC. Translation: CASSFKDSTQYF.

This clone was detected once. The gene calls are TRBV6-1 and TRBJ1-2; no firm D call. The CDR3 is 13 residues long. Germline lookup yields CDR1 MNHNS and CDR2 SASEGT. V was shortened by 4 bases and J by 5 bases, with 11 bases between the two germline ends. The CDR3 reads CASSALGSYGYTF. CDR3 DNA: TGTGCCAGCAGTGCCCTTGGATCGTATGGCTACACCTTC.

The genes are TRBV7-2 and TRBJ2-7; 12 bases match TRBD2. The CDR3 is made up of 15 amino acids. The V gene's germline CDR1 is SGHTA and CDR2 FQGNSA. V was pared by 5 bases and J by 4 bases, with 6 bases of the junction left unmatched. The CDR3 protein is CASSLTSGGIYEQYF. The CDR3 region has the DNA TGTGCCAGCAGCCTAACTAGCGGGGGGATTTACGAGCAGTACTTC.

The V call is TRBV6-5, the J call TRBJ1-6, with D uncertain. The germline V gene encodes CDR1 MNHEY and CDR2 SVGAGI. The V and J ends lost 8 bases and 10 bases respectively, with 15 bases between them. This CDR3 is 13 amino acids long. The CDR3 here is CASARLEESPLHF. CDR3 sequence (DNA): TGTGCCAGCGCCCGATTAGAGGAATCACCCCTCCACTTT.

The rearrangement uses TRBV18 and TRBJ1-2; 7 bases map to TRBD1. V lost 3 bases to trimming and J lost 4 bases; unmatched junction nucleotides: 5. Germline V CDR1 and CDR2: KGHSH, LQKENI. The CDR3 loop spans 14 amino acids. CDR3 nucleotides: TGTGCCAGCTCACCCGAACAGGGGAGCTATGGCTACACCTTC. It encodes CASSPEQGSYGYTF.

The chain employs TRBV11-2 and TRBJ2-2; D is uncertain. V was trimmed by 5 bases and J by 2 bases, leaving 9 bases between them. The CDR3 covers 14 residues. In germline, CDR1 is SGHAT, CDR2 FQNNGV. CDR3 coding DNA: TGTGCCAGCAGCCCTTATTATAACACCGGGGAGCTGTTTTTT. This encodes CASSPYYNTGELFF.

This clone was counted a few times. The same CDR3 arises from other DNA sequences in this sample as well. The CDR3: CASSLAGSQNIQYF. Here the CDR3 DNA reads TGTGCCAGCAGCTTGGCAGGTTCACAAAACATTCAGTACTTC. The chain carries TRBV5-4 and TRBJ2-4; no firm D call. The germline gives CDR1 SGHNT, CDR2 YYREEE (reference sequence). The CDR3 sequence is 14 residues long. V shed 0 bases and J shed 5 bases, with 9 bases lying between them.

The V gene is TRBV5-1, the J gene TRBJ1-4; 10 nucleotides match TRBD1. CDR1 SGHRS and CDR2 YFSETQ come from the germline V gene. This CDR3 is built from 16 residues. The trim removed 0 bases at V and 4 bases at J, leaving 3 bases unmatched. The CDR3 protein is CASSLGDRGYNEKLFF. Written as DNA, the CDR3 is TGCGCCAGCAGCTTGGGGGACAGGGGTTATAATGAAAAACTGTTTTTT.

The CDR3 DNA is TGTGCCAGTCGACGCCACGGGGGGATTGAGTTCTTT. It encodes CASRRHGGIEFF. The chain links TRBV6-5 to TRBJ1-1; tentatively, D is TRBD1 (5 bases). CDR3 length: 12 residues. V dropped 9 bases and J dropped 14 bases, with 22 bases sitting between them. CDR1 and CDR2 (germline): MNHEY, SVGAGI.

The chain links TRBV6-5 to TRBJ2-5, with TRBD2 identical over 8 bases. The junction had 2 bases not matched to a gene; V was cut back by 10 bases and J by 1 base. Germline V gene sequence: CDR1 MNHEY, CDR2 SVGAGI. The CDR3 length is 12 residues. The CDR3 is CATGRAQETQYF. DNA for the CDR3: TGTGCCACCGGGAGGGCCCAAGAGACCCAGTACTTC.

This chain uses TRBV11-3 with TRBJ2-1; possibly TRBD1 for D (5 bases). Germline V gene sequence: CDR1 SGHNT, CDR2 YENEEA. Trimming took off 4 bases at V and 9 bases at J, with 16 bases between the two ends. There are 14 residues in the CDR3. CDR3 DNA sequence: TGTGCCAGCAGCTCCCCGCCGCAGGGATCTGAGCAGTTCTTC. Translated, it gives CASSSPPQGSEQFF.

The chain employs TRBV15 and TRBJ2-2, with D unclear. Germline V CDR1 and CDR2: LNHNV, YYDKDF (reference sequence). The CDR3 consists of 16 residues. Deletions cut 0 bases from V and 1 base from J, with 9 bases between. The CDR3 region is CATSRDILVNTGELFF. CDR3 nucleotide sequence: TGTGCCACCAGCAGAGATATACTCGTGAACACCGGGGAGCTGTTTTTT.

This rearrangement joins TRBV5-1 to TRBJ1-1, with a weak D call TRBD1 (5 bases). Germline V gene lookup returns CDR1 SGHRS and CDR2 YFSETQ. V lost 1 base and J 1 base, leaving 8 bases between the germline ends. The CDR3 spans 14 residues. CDR3 bases: TGCGCCAGCAGCTTGACCACAGGGAACACTGAAGCTTTCTTT. Its translation: CASSLTTGNTEAFF.